Below, 20 T cell receptor beta chains from the same sample are listed, as sequenced in a study of tumor-infiltrating lymphocytes in localized non-small cell lung cancer. Method: immunoSEQ multiplex PCR; TCRdb's copy keeps in-frame clones and lacks some. The sample carries tens of thousands of clones, just under 70% recorded once. Sequencing was performed on lung tumor tissue. These receptors all stem from a human donor with non-small cell lung cancer.

The V and J genes are TRBV7-8 and TRBJ1-1, with 9 bases matching TRBD1. Germline V gives CDR1 SGHVS, CDR2 FQNEAQ. V dropped 5 bases and J dropped 6; count of bases not matched to a gene: 10. This CDR3 is 15 amino acids long. The CDR3 region is CASSEDRGPFAEAFF. The CDR3 region has the DNA TGTGCCAGCAGCGAGGACAGGGGCCCTTTTGCTGAAGCTTTCTTT.

In its sample, this clone was seen a few times. V usage is TRBV18 and J usage is TRBJ1-1, with TRBD1 matching over 11 bases. The CDR3 runs to 16 residues. The trim removed 2 bases at V and 4 bases at J, leaving 6 bases unmatched. Germline V gene sequence: CDR1 KGHSH, CDR2 LQKENI. The DNA of the CDR3 is TGTGCCAGCTCACCAGGGACAGGGGGGGTAGGCACTGAAGCTTTCTTT. Protein product: CASSPGTGGVGTEAFF.

The CDR3 loop reads CASSPTQGGAYEQYF. CDR3 coding DNA: TGTGCCAGCAGCCCTACGCAAGGGGGGGCCTACGAGCAGTACTTC. This chain joins TRBV5-4 and TRBJ2-7, with a weak D call TRBD2 (7 bases). V was trimmed by 4 bases and J by 2 bases, leaving 16 bases between them. CDR1 and CDR2 from the germline V gene are SGHNT and YYREEE (reference sequence). The CDR3 has 15 amino acids.

The chain carries TRBV15 and TRBJ2-7, with D perhaps given as TRBD1 or TRBD2 (5 bases each). This CDR3 has 14 amino acids. The germline V and J ends were trimmed by 3 bases and 0 bases, with 9 bases remaining between them. Germline assignment: CDR1 LNHNV and CDR2 YYDKDF (reference sequence). DNA for the CDR3: TGTGCCACCAGCAGCGGGACCTACTCCTACGAGCAGTACTTC. It encodes CATSSGTYSYEQYF.

The V gene is TRBV10-3, the J gene TRBJ1-2; 9 nucleotides agree with TRBD1. J lost 8 bases, V lost 10 bases, and 8 bases had no gene match. CDR1 and CDR2 (germline): ENHRY, SYGVKD. The CDR3 length is 12 residues. The chain's CDR3 is CASRGTGNGYTF. CDR3 in DNA: TGTGCCAGCCGAGGGACAGGGAACGGCTACACCTTC.

This clone was detected a few times. The gene calls are TRBV5-1 and TRBJ2-4; possible D gene TRBD1, 6 bases. V dropped 1 base and J dropped 7 bases, with 9 bases sitting between them. CDR1 SGHRS and CDR2 YFSETQ come from the germline V gene. The CDR3 contains 13 residues. This chain's CDR3 is CASSLWQGNIQYF. In nucleotides, the CDR3 is TGCGCCAGCAGCTTGTGGCAGGGGAACATTCAGTACTTC.

This clone occurred once. This sequence joins TRBV5-4 and TRBJ2-2, with D perhaps matching TRBD1 (5 bases). The germline V gene has CDR1 SGHNT and CDR2 YYREEE (reference sequence). V gave up 4 bases and J gave up 5 bases, with 15 bases separating them. This CDR3 has 15 residues. CDR3 region: CASSPRAIRTGELFF. In nucleotides, the CDR3 is TGTGCCAGCAGCCCCAGGGCGATTCGGACCGGGGAGCTGTTTTTT.

This clone is judged medium-sized (0.01 to 0.1%). The V and J genes are TRBV27 and TRBJ2-7, with TRBD1 matching 9 bases. This CDR3 is 14 amino acids long. The germline gives CDR1 MNHEY, CDR2 SMNVEV (reference sequence). After removal of 7 bases from V and 4 bases from J, the junction contained 8 bases not matched to a gene. CDR3 DNA: TGTGCCAGCACCCCGCGGGACAGGGCATACGAGCAGTACTTC. Translated: CASTPRDRAYEQYF.

V gene TRBV7-9 combines with J gene TRBJ2-2; tentatively, D is TRBD1 (6 bases). Germline CDR1 is SEHNR and CDR2 is FQNEAQ (reference sequence). Between the trimmed V and J ends, which lost 5 bases and 0 bases, there was a span of 10 bases. The length of the CDR3 is 15 residues. In nucleotides, the CDR3 is TGTGCCAGCAGCCAGGACAGCCCGAACACCGGGGAGCTGTTTTTT. Translation: CASSQDSPNTGELFF.

In this sample, this clone turned up a few times. The chain is built from TRBV19 and TRBJ2-7, with TRBD1 identical over 7 bases. Trimming cost V 5 bases and J 0 bases; bases outside gene matches: 7. The CDR3 covers 15 residues. Germline CDR1 and CDR2: LNHDA and SQIVND (reference sequence). CDR3 amino acids: CASSYTTGASYEQYF. DNA for the CDR3: TGTGCCAGTAGTTACACTACAGGGGCCTCCTACGAGCAGTACTTC.

The V gene is TRBV4-2, the J gene TRBJ2-5; D is uncertain. V lost 1 base and J lost 5, with 14 bases in between. The V gene's germline CDR1 is LGHNA and CDR2 YNFKEQ. The CDR3 contains 15 residues. The CDR3 region has the DNA TGTGCCAGCAGCCAAGTGGGAACCGGGTCTGAGACCCAGTACTTC. This codes for CASSQVGTGSETQYF.

This clone showed up just once. V is TRBV6-6 and J is TRBJ1-4; D remains unclear. V lost 5 bases to trimming and J lost 6 bases, with 7 bases between them. This CDR3 region has 12 residues. Germline V lookup: CDR1 MNHNY, CDR2 SVGAGI (reference sequence). The DNA for the CDR3 is TGTGCCAGCAGTATGGCGTATGAAAAACTGTTTTTT. Translation: CASSMAYEKLFF.

This clone appeared once. The J gene is TRBJ2-1, the V gene TRBV7-3; the D call may be TRBD1 or TRBD2 (5 bases each). Germline CDR1 SGHTA, CDR2 FQGTGA. CDR3 length equals 14 residues. V was pared by 3 bases and J by 7 bases, with 13 bases between. DNA for the CDR3: TGTGCCAGCAGCTTGGGCCGAGGGGTGAATGAGCAGTTCTTC. Its protein is CASSLGRGVNEQFF.

With regard to this clone: A junction boundary mismatches the germline segment, possibly from a read error. V is TRBV5-4 and J is TRBJ2-1; D may be TRBD2 (5 bases). This CDR3 is 12 amino acids long. Germline lookup yields CDR1 SGHNT and CDR2 YYREEE (reference sequence). In nucleotides, the CDR3 is TGCGCCAGCAGCCAAGAGGGCGGTGAGCAGTTCTTC. This gives the protein CASSQEGGEQFF. The complete variable domain, with remaining parts taken from reference TRBV5-4 and TRBJ2-1, reads ETGVTQSPTHLIKTRGQQVTLRCSSQSGHNTVSWYQQALGQGPQFIFQYYREEENGRGNFPPRFSGLQFPNYSSELNVNALELDDSALYLCASSQEGGEQFFGPGTRLTVL.

This clone was detected only a few times. This chain uses TRBV2 with TRBJ1-2; D is possibly TRBD1 (5 bases). This CDR3 has 16 residues. V dropped 5 bases and J dropped 0 bases, with 16 bases sitting between them. Per the germline V gene, CDR1 is SNHLY and CDR2 is FYNNEI. The CDR3 loop reads CASSTGDGKPNYGYTF. CDR3 nucleotides: TGTGCCAGCAGTACTGGGGACGGAAAACCTAACTATGGCTACACCTTC.

CDR3 loop: CASSQELGTGGRHSGNTIYF. CDR3 bases: TGCGCCAGCAGCCAAGAACTTGGGACAGGGGGCCGTCACTCTGGAAACACCATATATTTT. The rearrangement links TRBV4-1 to TRBJ1-3, with TRBD1 matching over 12 bases. Looked up from germline, CDR1 is MGHRA and CDR2 is YSYEKL. The trim removed 0 bases at V and 0 bases at J, leaving 9 bases unmatched. The CDR3 length is 20 residues.

CDR3 coding DNA: TGTGCCAGCAGTTACTCGGGGACAGGGGGCGGTAAGCAGTACTTC. Amino acid sequence: CASSYSGTGGGKQYF. The gene calls are TRBV6-6 and TRBJ2-7; 12 bases fit TRBD1. V was pared by 0 bases and J by 8 bases, with 5 bases of the junction left unmatched. This CDR3 comprises 15 residues. In germline, CDR1 is MNHNY, CDR2 SVGAGI (reference sequence).

The chain links TRBV7-9 to TRBJ1-2; 7 positions match TRBD1. Germline CDR1 is SEHNR and CDR2 is FQNEAQ (reference sequence). The CDR3 loop spans 15 amino acids. Losses at the gene ends were 1 base for V and 2 bases for J; bases not matched to a gene: 4. The CDR3 here is CASSLGQGGNYGYTF. CDR3 nucleotides: TGTGCCAGCAGCTTAGGGCAGGGGGGAAACTATGGCTACACCTTC.

The J gene is TRBJ1-5, the V gene TRBV11-2, with D uncertain. The germline CDR1 and CDR2 sequences are SGHAT and FQNNGV. V was trimmed by 1 base and J by 0 bases, leaving 7 bases between them. CDR3 length: 15 residues. Written as DNA, the CDR3 is TGTGCCAGCAGCTTAGCATTACATAGCAATCAGCCCCAGCATTTT. Protein product: CASSLALHSNQPQHF.

The chain is built from TRBV5-8 and TRBJ1-5; D perhaps matches TRBD1 (6 bases). Per germline, CDR1 SGHTS and CDR2 YDEGEE. The CDR3 length is 14 residues. V gave up 4 bases and J gave up 11 bases, with 19 bases separating them. CDR3 DNA: TGTGCCAGCAGCGATTGGGGGGCCACCTGGTCCCAGCATTTT. It encodes CASSDWGATWSQHF.